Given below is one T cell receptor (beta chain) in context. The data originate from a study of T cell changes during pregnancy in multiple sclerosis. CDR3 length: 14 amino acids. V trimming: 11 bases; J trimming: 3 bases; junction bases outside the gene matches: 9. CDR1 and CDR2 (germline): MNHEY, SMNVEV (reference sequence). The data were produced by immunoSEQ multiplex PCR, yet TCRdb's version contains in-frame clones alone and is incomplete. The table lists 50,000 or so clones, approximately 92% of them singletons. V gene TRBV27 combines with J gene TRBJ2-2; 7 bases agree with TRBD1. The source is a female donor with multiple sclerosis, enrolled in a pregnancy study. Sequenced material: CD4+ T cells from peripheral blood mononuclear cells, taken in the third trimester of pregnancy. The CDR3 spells CASRDSAYTGELFF. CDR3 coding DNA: TGTGCCTCCCGGGACAGCGCTTACACCGGGGAGCTGTTTTTT.